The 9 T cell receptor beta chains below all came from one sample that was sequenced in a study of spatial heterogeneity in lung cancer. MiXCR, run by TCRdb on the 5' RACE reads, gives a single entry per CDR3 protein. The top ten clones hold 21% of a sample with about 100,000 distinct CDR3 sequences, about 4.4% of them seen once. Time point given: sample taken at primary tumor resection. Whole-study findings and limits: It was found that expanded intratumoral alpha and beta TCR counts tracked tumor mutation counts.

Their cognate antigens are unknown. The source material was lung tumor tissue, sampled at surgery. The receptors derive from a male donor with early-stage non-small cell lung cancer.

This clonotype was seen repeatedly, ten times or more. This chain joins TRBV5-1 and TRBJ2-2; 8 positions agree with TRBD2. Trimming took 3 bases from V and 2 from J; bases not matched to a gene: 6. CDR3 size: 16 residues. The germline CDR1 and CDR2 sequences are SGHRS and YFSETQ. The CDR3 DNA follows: TGCGCCAGCAGCTCCCCAGCGGGAGCAAACACCGGGGAGCTGTTTTTT. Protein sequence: CASSSPAGANTGELFF.

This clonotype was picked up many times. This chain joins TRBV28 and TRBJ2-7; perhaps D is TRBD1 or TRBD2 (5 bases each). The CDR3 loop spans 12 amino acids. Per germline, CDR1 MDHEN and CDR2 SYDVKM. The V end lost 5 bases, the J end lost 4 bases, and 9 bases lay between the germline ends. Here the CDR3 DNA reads TGTGCCAGCAGTCTGGGGGTGTACGAGCAGTACTTC. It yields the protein CASSLGVYEQYF.

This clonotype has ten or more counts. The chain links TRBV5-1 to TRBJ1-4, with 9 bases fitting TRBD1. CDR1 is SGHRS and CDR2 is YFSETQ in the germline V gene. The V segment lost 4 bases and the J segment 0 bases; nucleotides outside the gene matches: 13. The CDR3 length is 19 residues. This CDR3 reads CASSPDPPGQGSTNEKLFF. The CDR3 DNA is TGCGCCAGCAGCCCGGACCCGCCGGGACAGGGTTCAACTAATGAAAAACTGTTTTTT.

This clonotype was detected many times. CDR3 sequence: CSAKPQMGTDTQYF. The CDR3 nucleotides are TGCAGTGCCAAGCCGCAGATGGGCACAGATACGCAGTATTTT. J is TRBJ2-3 and V is TRBV20-1; D is uncertain. This CDR3 spans 14 amino acids. Looked up from germline, CDR1 is DFQATT and CDR2 is SNEGSKA (reference sequence). V shed 6 bases and J shed 1 base, with 14 bases lying between them.

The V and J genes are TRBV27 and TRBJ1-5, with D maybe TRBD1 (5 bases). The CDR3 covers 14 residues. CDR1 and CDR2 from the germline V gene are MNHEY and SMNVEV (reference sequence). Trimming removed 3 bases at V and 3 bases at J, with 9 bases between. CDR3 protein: CASSFEQVNQPQHF. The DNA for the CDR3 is TGTGCCAGCAGTTTTGAACAGGTCAATCAGCCCCAGCATTTT.

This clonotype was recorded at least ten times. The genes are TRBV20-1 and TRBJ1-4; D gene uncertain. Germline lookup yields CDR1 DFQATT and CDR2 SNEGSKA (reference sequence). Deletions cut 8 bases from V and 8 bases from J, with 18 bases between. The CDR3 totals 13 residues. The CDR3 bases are TGCAGTACCCCCCGTAGGGAGGGAGAAAAACTGTTTTTT. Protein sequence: CSTPRREGEKLFF.

The CDR3 region is CASHGAGETQYF. The CDR3 nucleotides are TGTGCCAGCCACGGGGCGGGGGAGACCCAGTACTTC. The V call is TRBV27, the J call TRBJ2-5; the D gene is possibly TRBD2 (6 bases). Trimming cost V 8 bases and J 5 bases, with 12 bases left between them. Looked up from germline, CDR1 is MNHEY and CDR2 is SMNVEV (reference sequence). This CDR3 spans 12 amino acids.

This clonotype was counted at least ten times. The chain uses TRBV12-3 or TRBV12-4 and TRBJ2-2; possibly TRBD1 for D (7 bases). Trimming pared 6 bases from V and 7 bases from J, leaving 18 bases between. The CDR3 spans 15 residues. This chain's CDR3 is CASSPRWQGGGELFF. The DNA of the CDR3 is TGTGCCAGCAGCCCAAGGTGGCAGGGGGGCGGGGAGCTGTTTTTT.

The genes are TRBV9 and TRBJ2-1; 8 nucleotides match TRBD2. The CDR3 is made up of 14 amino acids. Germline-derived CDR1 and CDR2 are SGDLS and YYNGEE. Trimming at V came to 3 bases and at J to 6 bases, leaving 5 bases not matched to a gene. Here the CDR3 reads CASSATGTSNEQFF. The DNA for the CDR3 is TGTGCCAGCAGCGCTACCGGGACTAGCAATGAGCAGTTCTTC. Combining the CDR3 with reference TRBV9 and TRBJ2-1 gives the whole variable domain DSGVTQTPKHLITATGQRVTLRCSPRSGDLSVYWYQQSLDQGLQFLIQYYNGEERAKGNILERFSAQQFPDLHSELNLSSLELGDSALYFCASSATGTSNEQFFGPGTRLTVL.